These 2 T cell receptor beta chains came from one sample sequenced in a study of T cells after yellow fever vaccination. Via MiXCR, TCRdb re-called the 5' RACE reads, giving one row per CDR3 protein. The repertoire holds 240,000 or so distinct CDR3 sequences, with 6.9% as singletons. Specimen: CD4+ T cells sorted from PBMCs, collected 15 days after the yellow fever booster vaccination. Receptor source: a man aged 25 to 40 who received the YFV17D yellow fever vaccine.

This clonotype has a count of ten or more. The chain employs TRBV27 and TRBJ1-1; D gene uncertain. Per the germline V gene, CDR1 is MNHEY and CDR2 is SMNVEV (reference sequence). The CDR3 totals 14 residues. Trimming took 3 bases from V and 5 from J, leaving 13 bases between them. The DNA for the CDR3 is TGTGCCAGCAGTTTTTTCGACCGCGTAACTGAAGCTTTCTTT. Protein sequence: CASSFFDRVTEAFF.

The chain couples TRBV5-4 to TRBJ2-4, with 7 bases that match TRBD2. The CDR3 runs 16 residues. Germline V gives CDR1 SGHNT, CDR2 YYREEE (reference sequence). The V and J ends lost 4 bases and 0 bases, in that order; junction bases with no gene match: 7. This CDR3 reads CASSASGNLAKNIQYF. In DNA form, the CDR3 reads TGTGCCAGCAGCGCTAGCGGCAACTTAGCCAAAAACATTCAGTACTTC.